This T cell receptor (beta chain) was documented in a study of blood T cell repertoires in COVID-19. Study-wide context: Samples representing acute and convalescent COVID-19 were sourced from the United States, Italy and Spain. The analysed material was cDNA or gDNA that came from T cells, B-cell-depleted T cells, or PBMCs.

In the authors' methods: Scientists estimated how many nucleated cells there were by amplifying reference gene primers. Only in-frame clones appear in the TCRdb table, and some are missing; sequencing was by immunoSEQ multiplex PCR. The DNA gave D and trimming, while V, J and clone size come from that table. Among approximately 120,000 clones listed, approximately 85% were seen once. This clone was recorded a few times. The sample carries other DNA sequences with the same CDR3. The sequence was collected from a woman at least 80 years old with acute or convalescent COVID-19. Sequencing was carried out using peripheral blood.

CDR3 region: CASSIRPGDSPLHF. The CDR3 DNA reads as TGTGCCAGTAGTATTAGACCTGGAGATTCACCCCTCCACTTT. This rearrangement joins TRBV19 to TRBJ1-6; D unresolved. The CDR3 covers 14 residues. Between the trimmed V and J ends, which lost 3 bases and 8 bases, there was a span of 11 bases. The germline V gene encodes CDR1 LNHDA and CDR2 SQIVND (reference sequence).